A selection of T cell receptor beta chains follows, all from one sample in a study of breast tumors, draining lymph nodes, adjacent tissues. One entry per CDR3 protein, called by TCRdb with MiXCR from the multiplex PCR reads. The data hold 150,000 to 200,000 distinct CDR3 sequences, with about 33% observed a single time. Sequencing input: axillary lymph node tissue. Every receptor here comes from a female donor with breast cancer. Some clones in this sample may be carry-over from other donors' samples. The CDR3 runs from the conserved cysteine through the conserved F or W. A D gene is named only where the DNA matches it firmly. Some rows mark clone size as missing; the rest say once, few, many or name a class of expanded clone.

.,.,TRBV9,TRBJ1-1,CASSRGLKNTEAFF,TGTGCCAGCAGCAGGGGACTCAAGAACACTGAAGCTTTCTTT
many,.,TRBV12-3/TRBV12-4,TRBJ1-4,CASSLGWVANEKLFF,TGTGCCAGCAGCCTGGGGTGGGTGGCTAATGAAAAACTGTTTTTT
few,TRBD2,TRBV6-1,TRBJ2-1,CASSERRLAGHEQFF,TGTGCCAGCAGTGAAAGACGTCTAGCGGGACATGAGCAGTTCTTC
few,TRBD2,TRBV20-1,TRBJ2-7,CSARGTSGSPYEQYF,TGCAGTGCTAGAGGAACTAGCGGGAGTCCGTACGAGCAGTACTTC
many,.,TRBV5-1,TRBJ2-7,CASSPFNRVLNEQYF,TGCGCCAGCAGCCCGTTCAACAGGGTTCTCAACGAGCAGTACTTC
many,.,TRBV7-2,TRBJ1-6,CASSLVAGTHNSPLHF,TGTGCCAGCAGCTTAGTGGCAGGGACACATAATTCACCCCTCCACTTT
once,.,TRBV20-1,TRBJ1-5,CSAGRTPLDYEHF,TGCAGTGCTGGACGGACACCATTAGACTACGAGCATTTT
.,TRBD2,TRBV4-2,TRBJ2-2,CASSPGLVVGTGELFF,TGTGCCAGCAGCCCTGGACTAGTAGTTGGCACCGGGGAGCTGTTTTTT
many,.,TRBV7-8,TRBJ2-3,CASSDVGTQYF,TGTGCCAGCAGCGATGTAGGTACGCAGTATTTT
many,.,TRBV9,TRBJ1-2,CASTLGGGGYYGYTF,TGTGCCAGCACCCTCGGGGGAGGGGGTTACTATGGCTACACCTTC
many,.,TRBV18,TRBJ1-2,CASSPPGRWDRYGYTF,TGTGCCAGCTCACCACCGGGAAGGTGGGATCGCTATGGCTACACCTTC
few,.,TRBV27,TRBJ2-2,CASSLNRENTGELFF,TGTGCCAGCAGTTTAAACAGGGAGAACACCGGGGAGCTGTTTTTT
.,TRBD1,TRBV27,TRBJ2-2,CASSSWTGRTGELFF,TGTGCCAGCAGTTCTTGGACAGGCCGGACCGGGGAGCTGTTTTTT
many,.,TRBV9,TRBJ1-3,CASSPSTLAGSGNTIYF,TGTGCCAGCAGCCCCTCGACACTGGCAGGGTCTGGAAACACCATATATTTT
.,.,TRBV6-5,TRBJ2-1,CAGSHRAGEADYNEQFF,TGTGCCGGCAGTCACAGGGCGGGAGAGGCCGACTACAATGAGCAGTTCTTC
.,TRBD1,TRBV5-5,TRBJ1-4,CASSQRDRDEKLFF,TGTGCCAGCAGCCAAAGAGACAGGGACGAAAAACTGTTTTTT
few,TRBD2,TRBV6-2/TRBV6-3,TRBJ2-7,CASSYSGRGAHEQYF,TGTGCCAGCAGTTACTCGGGGCGGGGGGCCCACGAGCAGTACTTC
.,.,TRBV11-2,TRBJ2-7,CASSPGPTSEQYF,TGTGCCAGCAGCCCGGGACCTACCTCCGAGCAGTACTTC
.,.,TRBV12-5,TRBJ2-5,CASSQTQYF,TGTGCCAGCAGTCAGACCCAGTACTTC
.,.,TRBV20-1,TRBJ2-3,CSAGGDSALASTDTQYF,TGCAGTGCAGGGGGAGATTCAGCGCTAGCCTCCACAGATACGCAGTATTTT
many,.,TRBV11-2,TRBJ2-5,CASSLATVMAREAQYF,TGTGCCAGCAGCTTAGCGACAGTAATGGCAAGAGAGGCCCAGTACTTC
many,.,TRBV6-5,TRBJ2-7,CASSYPARKEQYF,TGTGCCAGCAGTTACCCAGCCAGAAAAGAGCAGTACTTC
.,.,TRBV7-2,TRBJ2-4,CARSFTLAGLESIQYF,TGTGCCCGCAGCTTTACGCTCGCGGGACTTGAAAGCATTCAGTACTTC
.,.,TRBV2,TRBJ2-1,CASINEQFF,TGTGCCAGCATTAATGAGCAGTTCTTC
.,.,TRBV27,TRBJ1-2,CASSSAELVNYGYTF,TGTGCCAGCAGTTCGGCAGAACTAGTTAACTATGGCTACACCTTC
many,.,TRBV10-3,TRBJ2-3,CAISESSARLGETDTQYF,TGTGCCATCAGTGAGTCAAGCGCCCGCCTGGGGGAAACAGATACGCAGTATTTT
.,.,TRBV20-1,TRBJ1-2,CSATGENCGYTF,TGCAGTGCTACGGGAGAAAACTGTGGTTACACCTTC
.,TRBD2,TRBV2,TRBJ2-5,CASSGNGTSGRAGETQYF,TGTGCCAGCAGTGGAAACGGGACTAGCGGGAGGGCCGGGGAGACCCAGTACTTC
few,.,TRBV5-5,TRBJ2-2,CASSFIKALDTGELFF,TGTGCCAGCAGCTTTATCAAGGCGCTTGACACCGGGGAGCTGTTTTTT
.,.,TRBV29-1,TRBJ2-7,CSVEGGYGTYEQYF,TGCAGCGTTGAAGGGGGGTATGGAACCTACGAGCAGTACTTC
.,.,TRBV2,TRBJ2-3,CAGSGADTQYF,TGTGCCGGGAGTGGCGCAGATACGCAGTATTTT
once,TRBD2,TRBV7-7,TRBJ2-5,CASSFGSLAGGQETRYF,TGTGCTAGCAGCTTTGGTTCCCTAGCGGGGGGGCAAGAGACCCGGTACTTC
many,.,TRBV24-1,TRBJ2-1,CATSDTRVSYNEQFF,TGTGCCACCAGTGATACAAGGGTATCCTACAATGAGCAGTTCTTC
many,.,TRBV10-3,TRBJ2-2,CAISEGDTGELFF,TGTGCCATCAGTGAGGGGGACACCGGGGAGCTGTTTTTT
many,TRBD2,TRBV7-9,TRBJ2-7,CASSPSGRASHEQYF,TGTGCCAGCAGCCCTAGCGGGAGGGCCTCCCACGAGCAGTACTTC
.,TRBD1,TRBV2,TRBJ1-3,CASRYRGGNTIYF,TGTGCCAGCAGGTACAGGGGAGGAAACACCATATATTTT
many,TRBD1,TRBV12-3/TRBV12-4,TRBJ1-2,CASSFSQGDPYGYTF,TGTGCCAGCAGTTTTTCCCAGGGGGACCCTTATGGCTACACCTTC
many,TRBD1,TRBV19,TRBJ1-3,CATADRAGNTIYF,TGTGCCACCGCGGACAGGGCTGGAAACACCATATATTTT
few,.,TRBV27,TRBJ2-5,CASSSSALRAQETQYF,TGTGCCAGCAGTTCATCTGCCCTGCGGGCGCAAGAGACCCAGTACTTC
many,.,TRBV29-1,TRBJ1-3,CSVVVDLNTIYF,TGCAGCGTTGTGGTGGATCTAAACACCATATATTTT
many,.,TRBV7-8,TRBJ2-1,CASSLARGLNEQFF,TGTGCCAGCAGCTTAGCCCGGGGGCTCAATGAGCAGTTCTTC
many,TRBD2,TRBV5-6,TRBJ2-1,CASSSGSGHNEQFF,TGTGCCAGCAGCAGCGGGAGTGGACACAATGAGCAGTTCTTC
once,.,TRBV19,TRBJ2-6,CASNDRVLTF,TGTGCCAGCAATGACAGGGTCCTGACTTTC
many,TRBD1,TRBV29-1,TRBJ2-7,CSVEGDWTGGYHEQYF,TGCAGCGTTGAAGGAGATTGGACAGGGGGCTACCACGAGCAGTACTTC
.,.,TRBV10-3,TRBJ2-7,CAIRDPDPGSRSYEQYF,TGTGCCATCCGTGACCCAGATCCGGGATCTCGCTCCTACGAGCAGTACTTC
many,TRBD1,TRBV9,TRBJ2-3,CASSVGTGALTDTQYF,TGTGCCAGCAGCGTAGGGACAGGGGCACTCACAGATACGCAGTATTTT
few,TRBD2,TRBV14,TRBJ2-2,CASSRRTSGELFF,TGTGCCAGCAGCCGACGGACTAGCGGGGAGCTGTTTTTT
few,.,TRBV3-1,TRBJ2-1,CASSQTDRPYNEQFF,TGTGCCAGCAGCCAAACGGACAGACCTTACAATGAGCAGTTCTTC
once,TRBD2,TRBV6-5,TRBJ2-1,CASSFGLAGHGYNEQFF,TGTGCCAGCAGTTTTGGACTAGCGGGACATGGCTACAATGAGCAGTTCTTC
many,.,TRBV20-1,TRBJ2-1,CSAPVRSSYNEQFF,TGCAGTGCCCCGGTACGGAGCTCCTACAATGAGCAGTTCTTC
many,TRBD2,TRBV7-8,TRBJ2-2,CASSPSGAVNTGELFF,TGTGCCAGCAGCCCCAGCGGGGCAGTTAACACCGGGGAGCTGTTTTTT
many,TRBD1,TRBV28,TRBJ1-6,CASSLSTGDNSPLHF,TGTGCCAGCAGTTTATCGACAGGGGATAATTCACCCCTCCACTTT
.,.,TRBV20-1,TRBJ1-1,CSARATGNTEAFF,TGCAGTGCTAGAGCTACAGGGAACACTGAAGCTTTCTTT